One and the same sample provided the 3 T cell receptor beta chains below, sequenced in a study of blood T cell repertoires in COVID-19. Method: immunoSEQ multiplex PCR; TCRdb's copy keeps in-frame clones and lacks some. This table holds hundreds of thousands of clones, approximately 86% found once. The sample was peripheral blood. These receptors came from a woman in her sixties or seventies with COVID-19, enrolled during active disease.

This clone was seen once. The chain uses TRBV19 and TRBJ1-6, with 7 bases lining up with TRBD1. The junction had 3 bases not matched to a gene; V was cut back by 6 bases and J by 10 bases. The CDR3 covers 12 residues. Germline V lookup: CDR1 LNHDA, CDR2 SQIVND (reference sequence). The CDR3 loop reads CASRGQSSPLHF. The CDR3 nucleotides are TGTGCCAGTAGGGGACAGTCATCACCCCTCCACTTT.

This rearrangement joins TRBV7-9 to TRBJ1-2, with D possibly TRBD1 on 6 matching bases. In germline, CDR1 is SEHNR, CDR2 FQNEAQ (reference sequence). There are 13 residues in the CDR3. The V gene lost 5 bases and the J gene lost 9 bases, with 16 bases spanning the gap. CDR3 DNA sequence: TGTGCCAGCAGCCCCCCCAGACAGGCTCGCTACACCTTC. Its protein product is CASSPPRQARYTF.

With respect to this clone: This sample also contains other DNA sequences that code for the same CDR3. The CDR3 region is CASSQGQGPNYGYTF. For the CDR3, the DNA is TGCGCCAGCAGCCAAGGTCAGGGCCCTAACTATGGCTACACCTTC. This chain links TRBV4-1 with TRBJ1-2, with D possibly TRBD1 on 5 matching bases. This CDR3 has 15 residues. The ends were cut back, 1 base at V and 0 bases at J, with 9 bases in the middle. Germline lookup yields CDR1 MGHRA and CDR2 YSYEKL.